This T cell receptor (beta chain) is from a study of T cells in Graves' hyperthyroidism and ophthalmopathy. Overall study results and limits: The majority of expanded thyroid clonotypes above 0.001 also appeared in blood. The model anticipated ophthalmopathy a median around 6 months pre-onset.

A few counts support this clonotype. Antigen: not known. Orbital computed tomography, thyroid ultrasound, serum thyroxine and TRAb, and clinical symptoms together informed the diagnoses. Extraction of PBMCs used roughly 9.3 ml of fresh peripheral blood. The germline gives CDR1 SGHRS, CDR2 YFSETQ. The V gene lost 4 bases and the J gene lost 1 base, with 17 bases spanning the gap. The CDR3 length is 16 residues. Regions amplified from RNA transcripts were the TCR beta CDR3 regions. With the HTBI primer set, the TCR CDR3 went through a first round of RT-PCR. TCRdb called the multiplex PCR reads again in MiXCR, with one record for every CDR3 protein. Found here are hundreds of thousands of distinct CDR3 sequences, roughly 14% of them singletons; the top ten hold under 15%.

Sequenced: blood. The receptor was derived from a woman aged 50 to 60 with Graves' ophthalmopathy. The chain employs TRBV5-1 and TRBJ2-5, with TRBD1 as a possible D gene (5 bases). The CDR3 bases are TGCGCCAGCAGCCCTCGGAACCATGGGGCCCAAGAGACCCAGTACTTC. This translates into CASSPRNHGAQETQYF.